Shown below are 19 T cell receptor beta chains from a single sample sequenced in a study of T cells in Graves' hyperthyroidism and ophthalmopathy. Researchers took RNA transcripts and amplified the TCR beta CDR3 regions from them. Using the HTBI primer set, a first-round RT-PCR was run on the TCR CDR3. TCRdb independently ran MiXCR on the multiplex PCR reads; one entry per CDR3 protein. Seen here are about 420,000 distinct CDR3 sequences, approximately 15% observed once, and the top ten hold roughly an eighth. Sequenced input: blood. The source is a woman between 18 and 29 years old with Graves' hyperthyroidism.

The chain employs TRBV6-5 and TRBJ2-1, with TRBD2 matching 8 bases. V gave up 2 bases and J gave up 5 bases; unmatched junction bases: 11. CDR1 and CDR2 from the germline V gene are MNHEY and SVGAGI. This CDR3 has 17 amino acids. The CDR3 DNA reads as TGTGCCAGCAGTTACCCCTCTGCGGGGGGATTCCACAATGAGCAGTTCTTC. Encoded protein: CASSYPSAGGFHNEQFF.

This clonotype has ten or more counts. This CDR3 reads CASSLDGASEQFF. DNA for the CDR3: TGCGCCAGCAGCTTGGACGGCGCGAGTGAGCAGTTCTTC. This chain uses TRBV5-1 with TRBJ2-1; no definite D call. This CDR3 region has 13 residues. V lost 0 bases and J 9 bases, leaving 10 bases between the germline ends. The V gene's germline CDR1 is SGHRS and CDR2 YFSETQ.

This clonotype has a count of ten or more. This chain joins TRBV3-1 and TRBJ1-2, with D possibly matching TRBD1 (5 bases). The CDR3 is 14 amino acids. V lost 1 base, J lost 2 bases, and 8 bases lay in between. Germline CDR1 LGHDT, CDR2 YNNKEL (reference sequence). CDR3 nucleotide sequence: TGTGCCAGCAGCCAAGTAGACAGCAACTATGGCTACACCTTC. Residues: CASSQVDSNYGYTF.

This clonotype has only a few counts. V is TRBV20-1 and J is TRBJ2-5, with TRBD2 as a possible D gene (5 bases). Trimming removed 1 base at V and 2 bases at J, with 17 bases between. The CDR3 spans 16 residues. The germline CDR1 and CDR2 sequences are DFQATT and SNEGSKA (reference sequence). The chain's CDR3 is CSARVWRASTQETQYF. The CDR3 nucleotides read TGCAGTGCTAGAGTTTGGCGGGCCTCTACTCAAGAGACCCAGTACTTC.

This clonotype was observed a few times. V usage is TRBV20-1 and J usage is TRBJ1-1, with 8 bases matching TRBD1. Per germline, CDR1 DFQATT and CDR2 SNEGSKA (reference sequence). J was trimmed by 1 base and V by 0 bases; bases with no gene match: 7. This CDR3 is built from 16 residues. The CDR3 here is CSARDFSRGPNTEAFF. CDR3 nucleotide sequence: TGCAGTGCTAGAGATTTCTCCAGGGGGCCGAACACTGAAGCTTTCTTT.

In this sample, this clonotype turned up a few times. This chain connects TRBV9 to TRBJ2-1; D ambiguous. The CDR3 length is 18 residues. Germline V CDR1 and CDR2: SGDLS, YYNGEE. Trimming shortened V by 0 bases and J by 5 bases, and 21 bases separated the two germline ends. The CDR3: CASSVVPLDPPAHNEQFF. DNA for the CDR3: TGTGCCAGCAGCGTAGTGCCCCTGGACCCCCCGGCGCACAATGAGCAGTTCTTC.

As for this clonotype: An end of the junction does not agree with germline; a read error may underlie this. The rearrangement uses TRBV6-9 and TRBJ2-1; possibly TRBD1 for D (5 bases). The CDR3 runs to 14 residues. From germline, CDR1 is MNHGY and CDR2 SVAAGI. CDR3 sequence: CASSLGATYTEQFF. CDR3 in DNA: TGTGCCAGCAGTTTAGGGGCCACCTACACTGAGCAGTTCTTC.

The chain is built from TRBV9 and TRBJ2-1; D unresolved. Germline CDR1 SGDLS, CDR2 YYNGEE. The CDR3 has 16 amino acids. Deletions cut 0 bases from V and 3 bases from J, with 13 bases between. As DNA, the CDR3 is TGTGCCAGCAGCGTAGCTTTTGTTGGCGGCTACAATGAGCAGTTCTTC. Translated, it gives CASSVAFVGGYNEQFF.

This clonotype was seen ten or more times. The J gene is TRBJ1-6, the V gene TRBV6-5, with D unclear. Trimming removed 1 base at V and 9 bases at J, with 13 bases between. CDR1 and CDR2 (germline): MNHEY, SVGAGI. This CDR3 is 15 amino acids long. The CDR3 nucleotides are TGTGCCAGCAGTTACTTGGCGGGTTTTGGTTCACCCCTCCACTTT. Its translation: CASSYLAGFGSPLHF.

This clonotype occurred a few times. The chain recombines TRBV20-1 with TRBJ1-2; D is undetermined. Between the trimmed V and J ends, which lost 4 bases and 4 bases, there was a span of 10 bases. Per the germline V gene, CDR1 is DFQATT and CDR2 is SNEGSKA (reference sequence). The length of the CDR3 is 12 residues. CDR3 amino acids: CSAIGSPYGYTF. The CDR3 DNA is TGCAGTGCTATAGGATCCCCCTATGGCTACACCTTC.

This clonotype was recorded a few times. This chain connects TRBV20-1 to TRBJ1-2; D unresolved. Germline V CDR1 and CDR2: DFQATT, SNEGSKA (reference sequence). CDR3 size: 11 residues. V was shortened by 1 base and J by 7 bases, with 7 bases between the two germline ends. CDR3 DNA: TGCAGTGCTAGAGGGAGTGGTGGCTACACCTTC. This translates into CSARGSGGYTF.

In this sample, this clonotype turned up many times. The J gene is TRBJ1-2, the V gene TRBV4-2; possible D gene TRBD1, 5 bases. V dropped 3 bases and J dropped 5 bases, with 16 bases sitting between them. The CDR3 contains 15 residues. Germline V gives CDR1 LGHNA, CDR2 YNFKEQ. The CDR3 loop reads CASSHTRQTRYGYTF. The DNA of the CDR3 is TGTGCCAGCAGCCACACAAGACAGACGAGATATGGCTACACCTTC.

This clonotype occurred many times. V gene TRBV5-1 combines with J gene TRBJ2-3, with 10 bases matching TRBD2. Germline V gene sequence: CDR1 SGHRS, CDR2 YFSETQ. The junction had 5 bases not matched to a gene; V was cut back by 4 bases and J by 3 bases. The CDR3 totals 15 residues. DNA for the CDR3: TGCGCCAGCAGCCGTCTAGCGGGAGAAACAGATACGCAGTATTTT. This codes for CASSRLAGETDTQYF.

This clonotype showed up many times. The CDR3 DNA reads as TGTGCCAGCAGTGAAGCGTCTAAGGGGGGCAGGGTTGGTGGCTACACCTTC. The encoded protein is CASSEASKGGRVGGYTF. The V gene is TRBV6-1, the J gene TRBJ1-2; perhaps TRBD1 as D (6 bases). CDR3 length: 17 amino acids. Trimming took 0 bases from V and 7 from J, leaving 21 bases between them. Looked up from germline, CDR1 is MNHNS and CDR2 is SASEGT.

This chain's CDR3 is CAISDRGGTEAFF. The CDR3 DNA sequence: TGTGCCATCAGTGACCGGGGGGGCACTGAAGCTTTCTTT. The rearrangement joins TRBV10-3 to TRBJ1-1, with D perhaps TRBD1 (5 bases). Germline V gene lookup returns CDR1 ENHRY and CDR2 SYGVKD. CDR3 length: 13 amino acids. Trimming pared 3 bases from V and 4 bases from J, leaving 9 bases between.

This clonotype was detected only a few times. This sequence joins TRBV20-1 and TRBJ1-1; D unclear. The CDR3 covers 12 residues. CDR1 DFQATT and CDR2 SNEGSKA come from the germline V gene (reference sequence). V was shortened by 3 bases and J by 6 bases, with 11 bases between the two germline ends. The CDR3 sequence is CSASGNPAEAFF. CDR3 coding DNA: TGCAGTGCTAGTGGGAATCCTGCTGAAGCTTTCTTT.

This clonotype has just a few counts. V and J are TRBV4-1 and TRBJ2-1; 9 bases line up with TRBD2. Trimming at V came to 0 bases and at J to 4 bases, leaving 10 bases not matched to a gene. Germline V lookup: CDR1 MGHRA, CDR2 YSYEKL. CDR3 length: 18 residues. The CDR3 DNA is TGCGCCAGCAGCCAAGACGAAATTTGGCGGGAGGGATACAATGAGCAGTTCTTC. Encoded protein: CASSQDEIWREGYNEQFF.

The V call is TRBV28, the J call TRBJ1-1, with D unresolved. Germline assignment: CDR1 MDHEN and CDR2 SYDVKM. V lost 5 bases and J lost 6, with 13 bases in between. The CDR3 is made up of 13 amino acids. This CDR3 is CASSREGGSEAFF. The CDR3 nucleotides read TGTGCCAGCAGTCGTGAGGGTGGCTCTGAAGCTTTCTTT.

Notes on this clonotype: A single base separates this from a much larger clone, so it may be a read error. The V gene is TRBV11-2, the J gene TRBJ2-7; 13 bases are shared with TRBD2. Germline V gene lookup returns CDR1 SGHAT and CDR2 FQNNGV. The CDR3 loop spans 16 amino acids. For the CDR3, the DNA is TGTGCCAGCAGCCCGGGACTAGCGGGACTACCCTACGAGCAGTGCTTC. Its protein product is CASSPGLAGLPYEQCF.